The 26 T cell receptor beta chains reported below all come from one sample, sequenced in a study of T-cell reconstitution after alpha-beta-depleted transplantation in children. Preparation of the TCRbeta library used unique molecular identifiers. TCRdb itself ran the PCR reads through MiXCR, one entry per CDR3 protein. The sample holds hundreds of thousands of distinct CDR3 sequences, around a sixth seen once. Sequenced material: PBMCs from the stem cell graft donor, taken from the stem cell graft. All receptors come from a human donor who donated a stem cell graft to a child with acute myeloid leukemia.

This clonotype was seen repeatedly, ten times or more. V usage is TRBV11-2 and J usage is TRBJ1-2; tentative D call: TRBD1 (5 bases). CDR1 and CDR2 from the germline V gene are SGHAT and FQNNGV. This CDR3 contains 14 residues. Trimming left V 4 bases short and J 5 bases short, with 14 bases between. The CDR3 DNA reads TGTGCCAGCAGCTCCGGACATTGGCAGTATGGCTACACCTTC. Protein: CASSSGHWQYGYTF.

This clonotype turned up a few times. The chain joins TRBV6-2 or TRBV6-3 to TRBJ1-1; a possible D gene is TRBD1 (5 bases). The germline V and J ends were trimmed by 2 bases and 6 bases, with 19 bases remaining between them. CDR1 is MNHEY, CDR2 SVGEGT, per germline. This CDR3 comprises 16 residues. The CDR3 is CASSYLGGTDGSEAFF. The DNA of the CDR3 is TGTGCCAGCAGTTACCTTGGGGGAACAGATGGATCTGAAGCTTTCTTT.

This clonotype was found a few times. CDR3 protein: CASSKRAGISTDTQYF. DNA of the CDR3: TGTGCCAGCAGTAAGCGGGCGGGGATCAGCACAGATACGCAGTATTTT. This chain uses TRBV12-3 or TRBV12-4 with TRBJ2-3, with D tentatively TRBD2 (6 bases). V lost 5 bases and J 0 bases, leaving 15 bases between the germline ends. CDR3 length equals 16 residues.

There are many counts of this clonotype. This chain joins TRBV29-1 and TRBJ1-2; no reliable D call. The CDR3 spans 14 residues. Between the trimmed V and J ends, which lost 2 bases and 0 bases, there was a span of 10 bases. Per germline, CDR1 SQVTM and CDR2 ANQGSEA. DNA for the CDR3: TGCAGCGTTGAATTCTCGGGATCTAACTATGGCTACACCTTC. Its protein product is CSVEFSGSNYGYTF.

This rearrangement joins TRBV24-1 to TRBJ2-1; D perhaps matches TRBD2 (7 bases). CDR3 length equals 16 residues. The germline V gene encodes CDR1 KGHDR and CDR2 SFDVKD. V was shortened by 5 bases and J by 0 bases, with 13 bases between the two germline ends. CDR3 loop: CATSALRGGSYNEQFF. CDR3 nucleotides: TGTGCCACCAGTGCCCTAAGGGGGGGCTCCTACAATGAGCAGTTCTTC.

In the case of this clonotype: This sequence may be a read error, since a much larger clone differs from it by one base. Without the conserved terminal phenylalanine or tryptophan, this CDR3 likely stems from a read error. Here the CDR3 DNA reads TGCGCCAGCAGCCAAGATAGGGACAATACCTACGAGCAGTACCTC. This gives the protein CASSQDRDNTYEQYL. The chain has TRBV4-3 and TRBJ2-7; D perhaps matches TRBD1 (6 bases). CDR1 is LGHNA and CDR2 is YSLEER in the germline V gene. This CDR3 region has 15 residues. The germline V and J ends were trimmed by 0 bases and 2 bases, with 11 bases remaining between them.

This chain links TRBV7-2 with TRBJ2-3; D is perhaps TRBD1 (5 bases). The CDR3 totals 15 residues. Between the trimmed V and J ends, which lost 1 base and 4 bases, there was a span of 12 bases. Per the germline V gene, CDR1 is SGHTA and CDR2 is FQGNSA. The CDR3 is CASSLVRVTPDTQYF. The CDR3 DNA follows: TGTGCCAGCAGCTTAGTCAGGGTGACCCCAGATACGCAGTATTTT. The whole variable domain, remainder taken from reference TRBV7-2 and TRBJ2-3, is GAGVSQSPSNKVTEKGKDVELRCDPISGHTALYWYRQSLGQGLEFLIYFQGNSAPDKSGLPSDRFSAERTGGSVSTLTIQRTQQEDSAVYLCASSLVRVTPDTQYFGPGTRLTVL.

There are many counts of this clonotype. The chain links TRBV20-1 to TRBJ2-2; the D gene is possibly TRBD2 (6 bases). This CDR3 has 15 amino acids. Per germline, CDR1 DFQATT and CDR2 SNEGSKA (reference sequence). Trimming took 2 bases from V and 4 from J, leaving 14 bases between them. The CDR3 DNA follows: TGCAGTGCTAGAATGGGTCAGGGAGGCACCGGGGAGCTGTTTTTT. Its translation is CSARMGQGGTGELFF.

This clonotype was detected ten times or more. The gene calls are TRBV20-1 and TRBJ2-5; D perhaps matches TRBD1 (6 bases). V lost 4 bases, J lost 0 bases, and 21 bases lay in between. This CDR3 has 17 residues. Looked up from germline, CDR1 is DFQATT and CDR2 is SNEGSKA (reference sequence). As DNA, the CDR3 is TGCAGTGCTACCACCTCCGGGACAATCGAGTACCAAGAGACCCAGTACTTC. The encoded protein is CSATTSGTIEYQETQYF.

CDR3 sequence (DNA): TGTGCCAGCAGCTCGACTAGCGGGGTTATCCGGAAGACCCAGTACTTC. It encodes CASSSTSGVIRKTQYF. J is TRBJ2-5 and V is TRBV7-2; TRBD2 aligns across 11 bases. V lost 4 bases and J lost 6; bases outside the gene matches: 10. Germline CDR1 is SGHTA and CDR2 is FQGNSA. The CDR3 contains 16 residues.

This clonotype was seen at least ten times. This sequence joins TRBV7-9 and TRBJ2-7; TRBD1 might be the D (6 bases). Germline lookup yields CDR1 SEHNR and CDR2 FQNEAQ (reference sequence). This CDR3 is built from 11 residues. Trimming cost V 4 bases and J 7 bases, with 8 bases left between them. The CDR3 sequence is CASSSQGEQYV. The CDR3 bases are TGTGCCAGCAGCTCACAGGGTGAGCAGTACGTC.

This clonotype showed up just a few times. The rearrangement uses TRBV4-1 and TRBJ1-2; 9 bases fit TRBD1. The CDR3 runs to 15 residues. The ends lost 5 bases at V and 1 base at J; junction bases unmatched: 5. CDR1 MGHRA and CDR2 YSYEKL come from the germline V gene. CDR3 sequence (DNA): TGCGCCAGCAGCTTCCGACAGGGGGGTAACTATGGCTACACCTTC. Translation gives CASSFRQGGNYGYTF.

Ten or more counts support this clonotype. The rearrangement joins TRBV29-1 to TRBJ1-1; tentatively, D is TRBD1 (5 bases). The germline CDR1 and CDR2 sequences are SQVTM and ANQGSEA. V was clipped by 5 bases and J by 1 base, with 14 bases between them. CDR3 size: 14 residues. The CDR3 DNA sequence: TGCAGCGTTACGCGGCGTGGGACGAACACTGAAGCTTTCTTT. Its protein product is CSVTRRGTNTEAFF.

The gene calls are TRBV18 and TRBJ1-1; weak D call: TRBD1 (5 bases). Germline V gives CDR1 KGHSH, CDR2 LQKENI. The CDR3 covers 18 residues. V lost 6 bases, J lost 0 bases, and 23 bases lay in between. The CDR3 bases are TGTGCCAGCTCCCCTGTGATGGGGGTGGGGAGCATGAACACTGAAGCTTTCTTT. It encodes CASSPVMGVGSMNTEAFF.

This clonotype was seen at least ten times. The CDR3 reads CSASLPSGGNEQFF. DNA of the CDR3: TGCAGTGCTAGCCTGCCTAGCGGGGGAAATGAGCAGTTCTTC. This chain links TRBV20-1 with TRBJ2-1; 10 bases align to TRBD2. Germline V gene lookup returns CDR1 DFQATT and CDR2 SNEGSKA (reference sequence). V was pared by 3 bases and J by 7 bases, with 6 bases of the junction left unmatched. This CDR3 region has 14 residues.

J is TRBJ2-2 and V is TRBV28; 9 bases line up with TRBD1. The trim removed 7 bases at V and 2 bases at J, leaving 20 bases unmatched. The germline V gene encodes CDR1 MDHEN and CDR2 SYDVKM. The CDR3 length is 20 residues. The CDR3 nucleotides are TGTGCCAGCATCTCGGTCCAACCGGGACAGGGCTCAAAAAACACCGGGGAGCTGTTTTTT. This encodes CASISVQPGQGSKNTGELFF.

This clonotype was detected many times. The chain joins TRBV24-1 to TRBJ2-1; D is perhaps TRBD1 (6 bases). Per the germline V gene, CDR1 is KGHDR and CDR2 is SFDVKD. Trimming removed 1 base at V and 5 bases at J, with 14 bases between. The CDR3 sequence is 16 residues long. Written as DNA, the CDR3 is TGTGCCACCAGTGATTTATCCCGCAGGGGTCACAATGAGCAGTTCTTC. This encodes CATSDLSRRGHNEQFF.

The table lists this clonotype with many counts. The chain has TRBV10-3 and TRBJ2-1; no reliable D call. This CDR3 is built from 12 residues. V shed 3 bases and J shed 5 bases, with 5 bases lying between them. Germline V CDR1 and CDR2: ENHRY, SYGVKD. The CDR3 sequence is CAISDFDNEQFF. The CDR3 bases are TGTGCCATCAGTGACTTCGACAATGAGCAGTTCTTC.

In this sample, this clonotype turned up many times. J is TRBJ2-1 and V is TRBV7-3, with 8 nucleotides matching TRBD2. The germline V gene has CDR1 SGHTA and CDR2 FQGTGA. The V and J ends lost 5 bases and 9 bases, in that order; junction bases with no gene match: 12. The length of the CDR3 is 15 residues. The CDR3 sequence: CASSPSSGTGVEQFF. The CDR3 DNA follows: TGTGCCAGCAGCCCGAGTAGCGGGACGGGGGTTGAGCAGTTCTTC.

The CDR3 sequence: CSAVDQGATTNEQFF. The CDR3 nucleotides are TGCAGTGCTGTCGACCAGGGAGCTACGACCAATGAGCAGTTCTTC. This chain links TRBV20-1 with TRBJ2-1; D may match TRBD1 or TRBD2 (5 bases each). Per germline, CDR1 DFQATT and CDR2 SNEGSKA (reference sequence). The CDR3 sequence is 15 residues long. V was clipped by 5 bases and J by 6 bases, with 20 bases between them.

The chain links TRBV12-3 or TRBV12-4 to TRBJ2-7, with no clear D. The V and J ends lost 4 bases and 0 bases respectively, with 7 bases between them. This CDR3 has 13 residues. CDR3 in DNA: TGTGCCAGCAGTTATGGGCCCTCCTACGAGCAGTACGTC. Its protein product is CASSYGPSYEQYV.

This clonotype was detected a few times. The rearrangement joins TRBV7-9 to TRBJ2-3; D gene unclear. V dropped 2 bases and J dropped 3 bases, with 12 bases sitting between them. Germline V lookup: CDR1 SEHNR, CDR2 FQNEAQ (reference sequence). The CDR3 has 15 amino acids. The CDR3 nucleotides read TGTGCCAGCAGCTTACATGTGTGGGCTACAGATACGCAGTATTTT. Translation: CASSLHVWATDTQYF.

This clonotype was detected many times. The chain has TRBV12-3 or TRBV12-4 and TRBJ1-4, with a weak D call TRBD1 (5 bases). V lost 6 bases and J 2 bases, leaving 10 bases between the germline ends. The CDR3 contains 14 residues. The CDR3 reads CASRPGTTNEKLFF. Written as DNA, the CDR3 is TGTGCCAGCAGACCCGGGACTACTAATGAAAAACTGTTTTTT.

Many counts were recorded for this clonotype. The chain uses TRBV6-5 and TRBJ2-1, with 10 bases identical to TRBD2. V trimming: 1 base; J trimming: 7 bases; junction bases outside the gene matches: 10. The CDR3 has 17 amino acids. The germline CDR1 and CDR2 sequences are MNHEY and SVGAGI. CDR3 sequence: CASSYFWGSGGENEQFF. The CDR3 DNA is TGTGCCAGCAGTTACTTTTGGGGGAGCGGGGGGGAGAATGAGCAGTTCTTC.

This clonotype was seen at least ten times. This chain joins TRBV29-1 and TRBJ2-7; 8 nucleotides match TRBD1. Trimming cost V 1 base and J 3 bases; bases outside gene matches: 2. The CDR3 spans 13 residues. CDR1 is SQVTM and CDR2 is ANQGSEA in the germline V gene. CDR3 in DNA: TGCAGCGTTGAAGTACAGGGGGTCTACGAGCAGTACTTC. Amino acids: CSVEVQGVYEQYF.

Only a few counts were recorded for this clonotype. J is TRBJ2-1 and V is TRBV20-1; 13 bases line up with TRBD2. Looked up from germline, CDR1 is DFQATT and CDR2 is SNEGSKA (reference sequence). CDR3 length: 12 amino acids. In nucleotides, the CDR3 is TGCCGACTAGCGGGGGGCCACAATGAGCAGTTCTTC. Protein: CRLAGGHNEQFF.